The clone carrying this TCR beta chain was observed at least ten times. The antigen remains undetermined. The sample is drawn from a study of T cells in Graves' hyperthyroidism and ophthalmopathy. It was RNA transcripts that yielded the amplified TCR beta CDR3 regions. With the HTBI primer set, the TCR CDR3 went through a first round of RT-PCR. A single record per CDR3 protein comes from TCRdb applying MiXCR to the multiplex PCR reads. Here the sample spans around 450,000 distinct CDR3 sequences, 15% to 19% being singletons. Whole-study results and caveats: A 13 V-J signature model discriminated ophthalmopathy versus stable hyperthyroidism.

Germline V lookup: CDR1 SGHTA, CDR2 FQGTGA. V lost 5 bases, J lost 4 bases, and 9 bases stayed unmatched. This CDR3 comprises 16 residues. Sequenced sample: blood. The chain is built from TRBV7-3 and TRBJ2-1; 9 bases are a match to TRBD1. The TCR sequence derives from a woman aged 18-29 years with Graves' hyperthyroidism. CDR3 in amino acids: CASSLNGQGPYNEQFF. CDR3 nucleotides: TGTGCCAGCAGCCTAAATGGACAGGGGCCTTACAATGAGCAGTTCTTC.